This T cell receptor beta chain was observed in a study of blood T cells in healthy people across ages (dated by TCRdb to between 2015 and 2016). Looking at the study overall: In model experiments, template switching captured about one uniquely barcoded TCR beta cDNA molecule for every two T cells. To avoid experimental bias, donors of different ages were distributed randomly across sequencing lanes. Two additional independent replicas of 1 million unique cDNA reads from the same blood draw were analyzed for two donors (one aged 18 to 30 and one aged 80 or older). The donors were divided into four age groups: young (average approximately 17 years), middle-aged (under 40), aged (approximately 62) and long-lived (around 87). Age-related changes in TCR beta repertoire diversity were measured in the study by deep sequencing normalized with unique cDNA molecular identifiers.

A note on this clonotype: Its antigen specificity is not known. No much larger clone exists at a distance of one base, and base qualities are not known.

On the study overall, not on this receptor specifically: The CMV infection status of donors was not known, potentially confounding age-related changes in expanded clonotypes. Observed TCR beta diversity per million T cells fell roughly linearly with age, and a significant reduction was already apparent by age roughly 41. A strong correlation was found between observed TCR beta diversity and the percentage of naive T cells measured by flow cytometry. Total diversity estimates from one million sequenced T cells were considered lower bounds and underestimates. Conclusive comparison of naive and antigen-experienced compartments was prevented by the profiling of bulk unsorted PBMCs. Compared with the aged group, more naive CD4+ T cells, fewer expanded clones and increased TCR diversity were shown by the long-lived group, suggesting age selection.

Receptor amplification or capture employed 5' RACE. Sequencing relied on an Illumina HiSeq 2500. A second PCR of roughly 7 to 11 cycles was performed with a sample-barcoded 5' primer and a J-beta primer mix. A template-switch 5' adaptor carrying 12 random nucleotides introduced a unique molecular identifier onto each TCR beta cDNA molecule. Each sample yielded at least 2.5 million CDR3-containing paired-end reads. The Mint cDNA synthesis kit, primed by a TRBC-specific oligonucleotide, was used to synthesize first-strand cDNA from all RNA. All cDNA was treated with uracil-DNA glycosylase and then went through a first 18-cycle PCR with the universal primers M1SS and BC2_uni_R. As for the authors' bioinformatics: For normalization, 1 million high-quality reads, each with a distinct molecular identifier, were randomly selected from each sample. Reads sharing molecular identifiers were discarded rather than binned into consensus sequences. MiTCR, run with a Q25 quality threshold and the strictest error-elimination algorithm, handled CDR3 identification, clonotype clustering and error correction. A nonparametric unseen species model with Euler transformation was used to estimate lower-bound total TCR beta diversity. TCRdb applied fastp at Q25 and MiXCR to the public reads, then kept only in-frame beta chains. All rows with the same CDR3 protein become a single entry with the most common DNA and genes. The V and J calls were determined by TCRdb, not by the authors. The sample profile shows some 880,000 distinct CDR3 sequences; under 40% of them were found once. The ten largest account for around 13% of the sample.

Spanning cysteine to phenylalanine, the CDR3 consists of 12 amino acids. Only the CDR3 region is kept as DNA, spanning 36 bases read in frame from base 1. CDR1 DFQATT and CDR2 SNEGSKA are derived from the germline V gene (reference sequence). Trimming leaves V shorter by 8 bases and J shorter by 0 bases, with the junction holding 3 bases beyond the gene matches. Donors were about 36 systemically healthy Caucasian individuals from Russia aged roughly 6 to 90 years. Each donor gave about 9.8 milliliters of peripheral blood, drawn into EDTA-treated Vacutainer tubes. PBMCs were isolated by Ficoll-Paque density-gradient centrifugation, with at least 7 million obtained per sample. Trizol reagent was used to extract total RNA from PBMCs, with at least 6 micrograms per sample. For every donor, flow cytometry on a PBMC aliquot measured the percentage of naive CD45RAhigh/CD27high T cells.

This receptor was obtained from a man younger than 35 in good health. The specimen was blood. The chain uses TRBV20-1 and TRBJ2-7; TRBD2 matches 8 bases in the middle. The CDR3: CSYSGDSYEQYF. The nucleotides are TGCAGTTATAGCGGGGACTCCTACGAGCAGTACTTC.